This TCR beta chain was found in a study of shared clonotypes between healthy human individuals. Looking at the study overall: CD4 naive cells filled three plates per donor, CD4 memory three, CD8 naive two and CD8 memory one. Overall study findings and caveats: Rarefaction demonstrated incomplete sorted-subset sequencing despite large depth. The four-donor shared clonotypes exceeded non-shared clonotypes in generation probability, with non-shared ones scoring lower.

Sequencing used immunoSEQ multiplex PCR; TCRdb keeps in-frame clones, though not all of them. This sample has about 330,000 clones, with approximately 74% found just once. On this clone itself: Its antigen is undetermined.

Germline CDR1 is LGHNA and CDR2 is YSLEER. This CDR3 is built from 16 residues. V gave up 1 base and J gave up 3 bases; unmatched junction bases: 6. The source of this sequence is a man aged 30 to 39 in good health. The sample was memory CD4+ T cells sorted from blood. Specified subset: CD45RA-negative fraction. The gene calls are TRBV4-3 and TRBJ1-2, with 9 nucleotides matching TRBD1. CDR3: CASSQGGTGLDYGYTF. The DNA for the CDR3 is TGCGCCAGCAGCCAAGGGGGGACAGGGTTGGACTATGGCTACACCTTC.